Included here is one T cell receptor (beta chain) sequence, with context. Its target is not known. This sample was taken from a study of cytomegalovirus exposure and HLA in healthy donors. 13 Jbeta primers and 60 Vbeta primers were used for the PCR. TCRdb keeps only in-frame clones here, not all; method: immunoSEQ multiplex PCR. The sample table includes about 64,000 clones. Study outcomes and limitations: The authors excluded some V segments, including TRBV6-2 and TRBV6-3, as indistinguishable. When analyzed later, the rates of TCR association showed variation by HLA locus, with DRB1 the most and HLA-C the fewest.

Germline trimming cut 3 bases from V and 6 bases from J; bases unmatched to any gene: 10. This CDR3 has 15 residues. Germline V gene lookup returns CDR1 SGHRS and CDR2 YFSETQ. The clonotype comes from a woman under 30 in good health and CMV-seronegative. The sample comprised PBMCs. The chain uses TRBV5-1 and TRBJ2-7; the match to TRBD1 covers 9 bases. CDR3 loop: CASSSGQGGTFEQYF. CDR3 coding DNA: TGCGCCAGCAGCTCGGGACAGGGCGGTACCTTCGAGCAGTACTTC. Looking up the rest from reference TRBV5-1 and TRBJ2-7 gives the full variable domain: KAGVTQTPRYLIKTRGQQVTLSCSPISGHRSVSWYQQTPGQGLQFLFEYFSETQRNKGNFPGRFSGRQFSNSRSEMNVSTLELGDSALYLCASSSGQGGTFEQYFGPGTRLTVT.